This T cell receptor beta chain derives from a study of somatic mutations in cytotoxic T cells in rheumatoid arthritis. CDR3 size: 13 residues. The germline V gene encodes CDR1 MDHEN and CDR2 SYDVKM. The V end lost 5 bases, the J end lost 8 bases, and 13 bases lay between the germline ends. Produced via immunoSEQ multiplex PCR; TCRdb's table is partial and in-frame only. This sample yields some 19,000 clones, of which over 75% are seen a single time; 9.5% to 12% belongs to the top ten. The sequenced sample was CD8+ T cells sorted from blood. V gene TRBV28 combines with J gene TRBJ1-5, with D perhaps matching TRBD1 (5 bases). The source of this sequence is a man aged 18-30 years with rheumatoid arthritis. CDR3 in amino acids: CASSLAPREPQHF. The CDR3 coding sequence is TGTGCCAGCAGTCTAGCTCCCAGGGAGCCCCAGCATTTT.